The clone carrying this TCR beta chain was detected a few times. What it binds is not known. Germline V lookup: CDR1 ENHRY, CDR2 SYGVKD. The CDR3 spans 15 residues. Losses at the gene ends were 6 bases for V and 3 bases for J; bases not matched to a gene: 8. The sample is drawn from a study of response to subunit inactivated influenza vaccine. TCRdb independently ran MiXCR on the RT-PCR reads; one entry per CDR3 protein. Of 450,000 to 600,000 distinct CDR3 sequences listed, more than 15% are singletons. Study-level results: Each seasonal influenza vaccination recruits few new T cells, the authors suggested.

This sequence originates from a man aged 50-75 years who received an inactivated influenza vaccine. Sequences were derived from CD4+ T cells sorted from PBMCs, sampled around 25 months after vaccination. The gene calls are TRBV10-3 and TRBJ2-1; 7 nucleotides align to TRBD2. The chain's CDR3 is CAISVLPSGYNEQFF. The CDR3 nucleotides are TGTGCCATCAGCGTATTACCTAGCGGCTACAATGAGCAGTTCTTC.